The next 31 T cell receptor beta chains were all read from a single sample in a study of cytomegalovirus exposure and HLA in healthy donors. The PCR employed 60 Vbeta primers together with 13 Jbeta primers. Clones were sequenced by immunoSEQ multiplex PCR, and TCRdb holds only the in-frame ones, with some missing. The table shows under 300,000 clones, with 75% to 85% occurring only once. Material: PBMCs. Every receptor here comes from a woman in her sixties or seventies in good health and CMV-seropositive.

The chain couples TRBV23-1 to TRBJ1-5, with D tentatively TRBD1 (5 bases). TRBV23-1 is an open reading frame whose function is uncertain. The CDR3 is 16 amino acids. Trimming removed 1 base at V and 0 bases at J, with 10 bases between. The CDR3 is CASSQCHGHSNQPQHF. The CDR3 bases are TGCGCCAGCAGTCAATGCCACGGACATAGCAATCAGCCCCAGCATTTT.

This sequence joins TRBV5-1 and TRBJ2-3; 7 nucleotides line up with TRBD2. Germline V gives CDR1 SGHRS, CDR2 YFSETQ. The V and J ends lost 4 bases and 2 bases, in that order; junction bases with no gene match: 7. This CDR3 spans 15 amino acids. The CDR3 reads CASSLGLGTTDTQYF. The CDR3 DNA sequence: TGCGCCAGCAGCCTAGGACTAGGCACCACAGATACGCAGTATTTT.

The chain carries TRBV7-2 and TRBJ2-3; TRBD2 aligns across 12 bases. V lost 1 base and J lost 1; bases outside the gene matches: 6. The V gene's germline CDR1 is SGHTA and CDR2 FQGNSA. This CDR3 region has 18 residues. The CDR3 DNA sequence: TGTGCCAGCAGCTTAGGGCTAGCGGGAGGGCCGGGCACAGATACGCAGTATTTT. Amino acids: CASSLGLAGGPGTDTQYF.

The chain links TRBV13 to TRBJ2-5, with D tentatively TRBD2 (6 bases). There are 18 residues in the CDR3. Germline V gene sequence: CDR1 PRHDT, CDR2 FYEKMQ (reference sequence). The V end lost 5 bases, the J end lost 0 bases, and 22 bases lay between the germline ends. The CDR3 DNA is TGTGCCAGCAGCCCTAGGTTCGGGCCTAGCGAGTACCAAGAGACCCAGTACTTC. Translation: CASSPRFGPSEYQETQYF.

This clone showed up just once. The DNA of the CDR3 is TGTGCCAGCAGCCGAGCGGGAGAGCAGTTCTTC. This sequence encodes CASSRAGEQFF. This sequence joins TRBV14 and TRBJ2-1; 7 nucleotides agree with TRBD2. Germline assignment: CDR1 SGHDN and CDR2 FVKESK. V was clipped by 4 bases and J by 10 bases; unmatched bases: 1. This CDR3 has 11 residues.

This clone was detected a few times. V gene TRBV19 combines with J gene TRBJ2-7; a weak D match, TRBD2 (10 bases). From germline, CDR1 is LNHDA and CDR2 SQIVND (reference sequence). The CDR3 has 17 amino acids. V was clipped by 6 bases and J by 7 bases, with 28 bases between them. In DNA, the CDR3 is TGTGCCAGTAGCGGGACAGGGTCACTAGCGGGACCCCTGGAGCAGTACTTC. Translating gives CASSGTGSLAGPLEQYF.

This clone came up a few times. The CDR3 DNA is TGTGCCAGCATTTCCAGGGTATCCTACGAGCAGTACTTC. It encodes CASISRVSYEQYF. The rearrangement links TRBV2 to TRBJ2-7; TRBD1 might be the D (5 bases). V lost 7 bases, J lost 1 base, and 11 bases lay in between. Germline loops: CDR1 SNHLY, CDR2 FYNNEI. The CDR3 spans 13 residues.

V and J are TRBV27 and TRBJ2-5; 9 bases are shared with TRBD2. The length of the CDR3 is 16 residues. Trimming took 2 bases from V and 2 from J; bases not matched to a gene: 6. The germline gives CDR1 MNHEY, CDR2 SMNVEV (reference sequence). As DNA, the CDR3 is TGTGCCAGCAGTTTACTGGCGGGAGGGCGGCAAGAGACCCAGTACTTC. Its translation is CASSLLAGGRQETQYF.

This clone came up a few times. The chain couples TRBV5-4 to TRBJ2-3; 7 nucleotides line up with TRBD2. Germline V lookup: CDR1 SGHNT, CDR2 YYREEE (reference sequence). Germline trimming cut 1 base from V and 8 bases from J; bases unmatched to any gene: 10. The CDR3 totals 15 residues. Here the CDR3 reads CASSLKAGVLVTQYF. CDR3 DNA: TGTGCCAGCAGCTTGAAGGCGGGAGTATTGGTTACGCAGTATTTT. Variable domain in full (rest from reference TRBV5-4 and TRBJ2-3): ETGVTQSPTHLIKTRGQQVTLRCSSQSGHNTVSWYQQALGQGPQFIFQYYREEENGRGNFPPRFSGLQFPNYSSELNVNALELDDSALYLCASSLKAGVLVTQYFGPGTRLTVL.

The chain joins TRBV27 to TRBJ2-1; D unresolved. CDR1 and CDR2 from the germline V gene are MNHEY and SMNVEV (reference sequence). V was shortened by 2 bases and J by 0 bases, with 8 bases between the two germline ends. The CDR3 extends over 15 amino acids. CDR3 amino acids: CASSLASSSYNEQFF. CDR3 bases: TGTGCCAGCAGTTTAGCGTCAAGCTCCTACAATGAGCAGTTCTTC.

This chain uses TRBV5-6 with TRBJ2-5; maybe TRBD2 (5 bases). Between the trimmed V and J ends, which lost 4 bases and 6 bases, there was a span of 16 bases. Germline V gene data show CDR1 as SGHDT and CDR2 as YYEEEE. The CDR3 spans 14 residues. CDR3 DNA: TGTGCCAGCAGCAACACCCGGACTGAAAAGACCCAGTACTTC. Its protein is CASSNTRTEKTQYF.

The rearrangement links TRBV9 to TRBJ2-2; 7 bases line up with TRBD1. This CDR3 spans 16 amino acids. Germline loops: CDR1 SGDLS, CDR2 YYNGEE. V gave up 4 bases and J gave up 0 bases; unmatched junction bases: 6. CDR3 in amino acids: CASSPPGQTNTGELFF. The CDR3, as DNA: TGTGCCAGCAGCCCCCCGGGACAGACGAACACCGGGGAGCTGTTTTTT.

The chain couples TRBV9 to TRBJ2-5, with D hard to call. The germline gives CDR1 SGDLS, CDR2 YYNGEE. The ends were cut back, 7 bases at V and 3 bases at J, with 19 bases in the middle. The CDR3 totals 15 residues. CDR3 region: CASASNPTLEETQYF. CDR3 coding DNA: TGTGCCAGCGCCTCTAACCCTACCCTGGAAGAGACCCAGTACTTC.

This chain uses TRBV6-1 with TRBJ2-6; no clear D gene. Germline assignment: CDR1 MNHNS and CDR2 SASEGT. The CDR3 length is 12 residues. Trimming pared 5 bases from V and 11 bases from J, leaving 10 bases between. CDR3 sequence (DNA): TGTGCCAGCAGTATTCGGGTTCACGTCCTGACTTTC. Its protein product is CASSIRVHVLTF.

This clone was seen only a few times. The rearrangement links TRBV6-5 to TRBJ1-2; D is uncertain. CDR1 is MNHEY and CDR2 is SVGAGI in the germline V gene. The CDR3 length is 12 residues. V was pared by 5 bases and J by 3 bases, with 7 bases between. The CDR3 is CASSENYYGYTF. As DNA, the CDR3 is TGTGCCAGCAGTGAAAACTACTATGGCTACACCTTC.

This clone has a handful of counts. The chain carries TRBV29-1 and TRBJ1-5; no clear D. The germline V gene has CDR1 SQVTM and CDR2 ANQGSEA. There are 13 residues in the CDR3. Trimming cost V 3 bases and J 5 bases, with 11 bases left between them. CDR3 loop: CSVEEVKDQPQHF. CDR3 in DNA: TGCAGCGTTGAGGAGGTAAAGGATCAGCCCCAGCATTTT. Full variable domain (outside the CDR3, taken from reference TRBV29-1 and TRBJ1-5): SAVISQKPSRDICQRGTSLTIQCQVDSQVTMMFWYRQQPGQSLTLIATANQGSEATYESGFVIDKFPISRPNLTFSTLTVSNMSPEDSSIYLCSVEEVKDQPQHFGDGTRLSIL.

This chain joins TRBV27 and TRBJ1-2; D is unclear. The germline V gene has CDR1 MNHEY and CDR2 SMNVEV (reference sequence). CDR3 length: 15 residues. Trimming shortened V by 5 bases and J by 4 bases, and 17 bases separated the two germline ends. CDR3 in amino acids: CASSPLDGASYGYTF. The CDR3 DNA reads TGTGCCAGCAGTCCACTTGATGGAGCCTCCTATGGCTACACCTTC.

The chain joins TRBV5-6 to TRBJ2-7; no reliable D call. CDR1 is SGHDT and CDR2 is YYEEEE in the germline V gene. The CDR3 loop spans 12 amino acids. The V gene lost 3 bases and the J gene lost 3 bases, with 7 bases spanning the gap. The CDR3 protein is CASSSYNYEQYF. The CDR3, as DNA: TGTGCCAGCAGCTCCTATAACTACGAGCAGTACTTC.

V gene TRBV11-3 combines with J gene TRBJ2-1, with a tentative D call TRBD2 (6 bases). The V end lost 5 bases, the J end lost 0 bases, and 23 bases lay between the germline ends. The CDR3 contains 19 residues. Per the germline V gene, CDR1 is SGHNT and CDR2 is YENEEA. The chain's CDR3 is CASSPTPTTHGSSYNEQFF. DNA for the CDR3: TGTGCCAGCAGCCCCACCCCAACCACTCACGGGAGCTCCTACAATGAGCAGTTCTTC. Combining the CDR3 with reference TRBV11-3 and TRBJ2-1 gives the whole variable domain EAGVVQSPRYKIIEKKQPVAFWCNPISGHNTLYWYLQNLGQGPELLIRYENEEAVDDSQLPKDRFSAERLKGVDSTLKIQPAELGDSAVYLCASSPTPTTHGSSYNEQFFGPGTRLTVL.

This sequence joins TRBV10-3 and TRBJ1-3, with 9 bases identical to TRBD1. The germline gives CDR1 ENHRY, CDR2 SYGVKD. V lost 2 bases, J lost 0 bases, and 2 bases stayed unmatched. This CDR3 region has 16 residues. The DNA of the CDR3 is TGTGCCATCAGTGAGGGGACAGGGAGCTCTGGAAACACCATATATTTT. Translation: CAISEGTGSSGNTIYF.

V usage is TRBV13 and J usage is TRBJ1-1; no clear D gene. Per germline, CDR1 PRHDT and CDR2 FYEKMQ (reference sequence). CDR3 length: 14 residues. V was cut by 5 bases and J by 1 base, with 11 bases left in between. This chain's CDR3 is CASSPQLQNTEAFF. The CDR3 DNA reads TGTGCCAGCAGCCCCCAACTACAGAACACTGAAGCTTTCTTT. Drawing the rest from reference TRBV13 and TRBJ1-1, the complete variable domain is AAGVIQSPRHLIKEKRETATLKCYPIPRHDTVYWYQQGPGQDPQFLISFYEKMQSDKGSIPDRFSAQQFSDYHSELNMSSLELGDSALYFCASSPQLQNTEAFFGQGTRLTVV.

The chain couples TRBV10-1 to TRBJ2-3; 9 bases match TRBD1. The CDR3 consists of 15 residues. V shed 0 bases and J 4 bases; nucleotides not matched to a gene: 2. Per the germline V gene, CDR1 is WNHNN and CDR2 is SYGVQD (reference sequence). The CDR3 protein is CASSESQGAADTQYF. The CDR3 DNA reads TGCGCCAGCAGTGAGTCACAGGGGGCGGCAGATACGCAGTATTTT.

The CDR3 nucleotides read TGCGCCAGCAGCCAAGTTCTCTCAGGGGCCGGAAACACCATATATTTT. Translation: CASSQVLSGAGNTIYF. The V gene is TRBV4-1, the J gene TRBJ1-3, with a possible D match to TRBD1 (6 bases). Trimming took off 1 base at V and 4 bases at J, with 14 bases between the two ends. Germline CDR1 MGHRA, CDR2 YSYEKL. The CDR3 is 16 amino acids.

The rearrangement uses TRBV5-4 and TRBJ2-1, with 8 bases identical to TRBD1. Germline V lookup: CDR1 SGHNT, CDR2 YYREEE (reference sequence). The CDR3 sequence is 15 residues long. J was trimmed by 8 bases and V by 0 bases; bases with no gene match: 7. CDR3 protein: CASSLGSGGVDEQFF. CDR3 DNA: TGTGCCAGCAGCTTGGGGTCAGGGGGCGTCGATGAGCAGTTCTTC.

The chain employs TRBV5-4 and TRBJ2-2; the D gene is possibly TRBD2 (7 bases). The CDR3 contains 16 residues. The V and J ends lost 4 bases and 0 bases respectively, with 13 bases between them. The germline V gene encodes CDR1 SGHNT and CDR2 YYREEE (reference sequence). CDR3 in DNA: TGTGCCAGCAGCATGGGGGCGGGAGCGAACACCGGGGAGCTGTTTTTT. Its protein is CASSMGAGANTGELFF.

V and J are TRBV5-6 and TRBJ1-2; tentatively, D is TRBD1 (5 bases). Germline loops: CDR1 SGHDT, CDR2 YYEEEE. Between the trimmed V and J ends, which lost 4 bases and 13 bases, there was a span of 17 bases. The CDR3 totals 12 residues. Here the CDR3 DNA reads TGTGCCAGCAGCGGACTTGCGGGGCGAGGCACCTTC. This encodes CASSGLAGRGTF.

Worth noting for this clone: Other nucleotide sequences from this sample produce the same CDR3. The rearrangement uses TRBV5-1 and TRBJ2-5, with D maybe TRBD1 (8 bases). Trimming pared 3 bases from V and 2 bases from J, leaving 14 bases between. Germline V CDR1 and CDR2: SGHRS, YFSETQ. This CDR3 has 15 residues. DNA for the CDR3: TGCGCCAGCAGCTCCGGACAGGGAGGGCAAGAGACCCAGTACTTC. Residues: CASSSGQGGQETQYF.

This chain connects TRBV18 to TRBJ2-7; D is possibly TRBD2 (5 bases). V was cut by 0 bases and J by 5 bases, with 8 bases left in between. The germline V gene has CDR1 KGHSH and CDR2 LQKENI. The CDR3 has 13 residues. The CDR3 here is CASSPPGSHEQYF. The CDR3 DNA sequence: TGTGCCAGCTCACCACCGGGGAGCCACGAGCAGTACTTC.

The J gene is TRBJ2-3, the V gene TRBV5-6; TRBD2 matches 9 bases. V gave up 4 bases and J gave up 7 bases; unmatched junction bases: 13. From germline, CDR1 is SGHDT and CDR2 YYEEEE. The CDR3 totals 16 residues. CDR3 region: CASSPAGGPLINTQYF. The DNA for the CDR3 is TGTGCCAGCAGCCCTGCGGGAGGGCCCCTGATTAATACGCAGTATTTT.

This clone was detected once. The V gene is TRBV7-9, the J gene TRBJ1-1; tentatively, D is TRBD1 (5 bases). Germline V gives CDR1 SEHNR, CDR2 FQNEAQ (reference sequence). The CDR3 runs 17 residues. Deletions cut 3 bases from V and 4 bases from J, with 21 bases between. CDR3 DNA: TGTGCCAGCAGCTTCAATTTTAGACAGTCGGGCGCCACTGAAGCTTTCTTT. Protein sequence: CASSFNFRQSGATEAFF.

This chain links TRBV18 with TRBJ2-2, with unresolved D. The V gene lost 3 bases and the J gene lost 0 bases, with 5 bases spanning the gap. Per the germline V gene, CDR1 is KGHSH and CDR2 is LQKENI. The length of the CDR3 is 14 residues. In DNA form, the CDR3 reads TGTGCCAGCTCACCTCTAGCGAACACCGGGGAGCTGTTTTTT. As protein: CASSPLANTGELFF.